Detailed here is one T cell receptor beta chain. As yet, its antigen is unknown. A sample-barcoded 5' primer and a J-beta primer mix were used in a second PCR of about 7 to 12 cycles. TCRdb recomputed calls from the 5' RACE reads with MiXCR, one row per CDR3 protein. The repertoire holds hundreds of thousands of distinct CDR3 sequences, with roughly 43% as singletons. The data were obtained in a study of blood T cells in healthy people across ages. Overall study findings and caveats: A roughly linear fall in TCR beta diversity per million T cells was seen with increasing age. As naive T cell percentage varied, TCR beta diversity correlated strongly with it. What prevented conclusive comparison of naive and antigen-experienced cells was that PBMCs were unsorted.

The sequence was collected from a man aged 25-45 years in good health. The specimen was blood.

Here the CDR3 DNA reads TGTGCCAGCGGCCTGTCGACAGGTGGCGAGACCCAGTACTTC. It translates to CASGLSTGGETQYF. The chain couples TRBV7-2 to TRBJ2-7; weak D call: TRBD1 (6 bases). Gene TRBJ2-5 matches the end of the DNA better, so the J call may be wrong. Germline CDR1 is SGHTA and CDR2 is FQGNSA. This CDR3 has 14 amino acids.